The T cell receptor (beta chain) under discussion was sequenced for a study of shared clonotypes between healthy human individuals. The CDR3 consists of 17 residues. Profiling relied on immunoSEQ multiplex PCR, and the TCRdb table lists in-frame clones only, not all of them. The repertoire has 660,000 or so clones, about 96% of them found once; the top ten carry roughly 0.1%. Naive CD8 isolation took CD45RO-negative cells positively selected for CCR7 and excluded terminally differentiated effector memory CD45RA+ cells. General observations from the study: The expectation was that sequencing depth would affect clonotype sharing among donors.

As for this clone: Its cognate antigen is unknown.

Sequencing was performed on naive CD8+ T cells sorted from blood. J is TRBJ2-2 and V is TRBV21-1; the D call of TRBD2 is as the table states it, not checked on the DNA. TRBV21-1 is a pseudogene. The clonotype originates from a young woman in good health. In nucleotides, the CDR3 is TGTGCCAGCAGCAAATGGGGCTACGGGAGGAAAGGCGGGGAGCTGTTTTTT. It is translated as CASSKWGYGRKGGELFF.